This T cell receptor beta chain was sequenced in a study of blood T cells in healthy people across ages. Extracted total RNA amounted to at least 5.5 micrograms for each sample. In its sample, this clonotype was seen once. The germline gives CDR1 MNHEY, CDR2 SVGAGI. V was pared by 5 bases and J by 0 bases, with 11 bases between. The CDR3 runs 15 residues. A second PCR of 7 to 11 cycles used a sample-barcoded 5' primer and a J-beta primer mix. Tagging of each cDNA molecule was performed by a template-switch adaptor with 12 random nucleotides. MiXCR, applied by TCRdb to the 5' RACE reads, yields one record per CDR3 protein. Of some 550,000 distinct CDR3 sequences in the sample, roughly 48% were seen once.

V and J are TRBV6-5 and TRBJ1-3, with D perhaps matching TRBD1 (5 bases). This receptor was identified in a man older than 75 in good health. Sequenced: blood. The CDR3 reads CASSPRQHSGNTIYF. CDR3 DNA: TGTGCCAGCAGTCCCCGACAGCACTCTGGAAACACCATATATTTT.